The present entry profiles one TCR beta chain with its context. Antigen specificity is unknown. This sample was included in a study of T cell responses to AZD1222 COVID-19 vaccine. General observations from the study: The donors showed a predominance of white British ancestry and of females, with possible underestimation of clonal diversity. The repertoires were collected only after the peak T cell response. Mapped onto spike, vaccine-associated CD4 TCRs spanned it and were dominant at 160-218 and 743-854.

CDR3 length: 13 residues. With 2 bases removed from V and 10 bases from J, the gap between germline ends came to 11 bases. Per germline, CDR1 SGHAT and CDR2 FQNNGV. Pooling of second doses given at about 4 or about 12 weeks was done. Here immunoSEQ multiplex PCR was the method, and the copy in TCRdb shows in-frame clones only, minus some. The table includes 120,000 or so clones, 84% detected once. The TCR comes from an adult who received the AZD1222 COVID-19 vaccine. The starting material was peripheral blood, obtained 28 days after the second AZD1222 dose. The chain couples TRBV11-2 to TRBJ1-4, with D uncertain. The CDR3, as DNA: TGTGCCAGCAGCTTATTAAGGGAACCAAAACTGTTTTTT. As protein: CASSLLREPKLFF.